This T cell receptor (beta chain) was retrieved from a study of STAT5B mutations in CD4+ large granular lymphocyte leukemia. Regarding the study as a whole: 8/27 top patient clones versus 2/35 control clones were TRBV06-family. Patient CD4-sorted repertoires stayed more clonal than healthy ones after leukemic-clone removal.

Germline CDR1 and CDR2: SGHRS and YFSETQ. V shed 5 bases and J 7 bases; nucleotides not matched to a gene: 2. The CDR3 covers 12 residues. As concerns this clone: What it binds is not known.

Sequencing was at survey level. The method was immunoSEQ multiplex PCR; TCRdb's version includes in-frame clones alone and lacks a portion of them. The sample yields roughly 21,000 clones, approximately 70% seen once. This sequence was found in a human donor in good health. The chain employs TRBV5-1 and TRBJ2-2; 7 bases are shared with TRBD2. Sequencing input: CD4+ T cells from blood buffy coats. This CDR3 reads CASRGGIGELFF. CDR3 nucleotides: TGCGCCAGCAGGGGAGGGATCGGGGAGCTGTTTTTT. The complete variable domain, with remaining parts taken from reference TRBV5-1 and TRBJ2-2, reads KAGVTQTPRYLIKTRGQQVTLSCSPISGHRSVSWYQQTPGQGLQFLFEYFSETQRNKGNFPGRFSGRQFSNSRSEMNVSTLELGDSALYLCASRGGIGELFFGEGSRLTVL.